This entry lists 28 T cell receptor beta chains sequenced from one sample in a study of blood T cell repertoires in COVID-19. TCRdb keeps only in-frame clones here, not all; method: immunoSEQ multiplex PCR. Counted here are approximately 670,000 clones, 85% to 90% occurring once; the ten biggest clones make up roughly 0.25%. The source material was peripheral blood. Source of these receptors: a woman younger than 30 with acute or convalescent COVID-19.

The CDR3 is CASSRQGNQPQHF. Here the CDR3 DNA reads TGTGCCAGCAGTAGACAGGGCAATCAGCCCCAGCATTTT. The chain employs TRBV6-5 and TRBJ1-5; D may be TRBD1 (6 bases). This CDR3 is 13 amino acids long. CDR1 and CDR2 from the germline V gene are MNHEY and SVGAGI. V gave up 5 bases and J gave up 2 bases, with 7 bases separating them.

This chain joins TRBV10-3 and TRBJ1-1; 7 bases fit TRBD1. From germline, CDR1 is ENHRY and CDR2 SYGVKD. The CDR3 has 13 amino acids. V shed 7 bases and J 4 bases; nucleotides not matched to a gene: 6. DNA for the CDR3: TGTGCCATCACCCAGGGGGTTACCACTGAAGCTTTCTTT. This translates into CAITQGVTTEAFF.

CDR3 nucleotides: TGTGCCACCAGTGATCTAGCGGGGGTTCCCAAAGAGACCCAGTACTTC. Residues: CATSDLAGVPKETQYF. This rearrangement joins TRBV24-1 to TRBJ2-5, with TRBD2 identical over 10 bases. Germline values: CDR1 KGHDR, CDR2 SFDVKD. The CDR3 loop spans 16 amino acids. V gave up 3 bases and J gave up 3 bases; unmatched junction bases: 6.

This clone was found once. V and J are TRBV28 and TRBJ1-1; D unresolved. Germline V CDR1 and CDR2: MDHEN, SYDVKM. The ends were cut back, 2 bases at V and 0 bases at J, with 16 bases in the middle. This CDR3 is built from 17 residues. This CDR3 is CASSLVPYFSMNTEAFF. CDR3 DNA sequence: TGTGCCAGCAGTTTAGTCCCCTATTTCTCTATGAACACTGAAGCTTTCTTT.

This chain connects TRBV19 to TRBJ1-6; no definite D call. The germline CDR1 and CDR2 sequences are LNHDA and SQIVND (reference sequence). The CDR3 is made up of 13 amino acids. V was cut by 4 bases and J by 7 bases, with 8 bases left in between. This chain's CDR3 is CASSTTKNSPLHF. Written as DNA, the CDR3 is TGTGCCAGTAGTACCACTAAAAATTCACCCCTCCACTTT. The full variable domain, completed using reference TRBV19 and TRBJ1-6, is DGGITQSPKYLFRKEGQNVTLSCEQNLNHDAMYWYRQDPGQGLRLIYYSQIVNDFQKGDIAEGYSVSREKKESFPLTVTSAQKNPTAFYLCASSTTKNSPLHFGNGTRLTVT.

The chain is built from TRBV19 and TRBJ1-5; D is uncertain. V lost 5 bases and J 5 bases, leaving 16 bases between the germline ends. CDR1 is LNHDA and CDR2 is SQIVND in the germline V gene (reference sequence). The CDR3 has 15 residues. The chain's CDR3 is CASSGPGNPYQPQHF. CDR3 sequence (DNA): TGTGCCAGTAGTGGGCCCGGGAACCCCTATCAGCCCCAGCATTTT.

The V call is TRBV27, the J call TRBJ1-1, with a weak D call TRBD1 (6 bases). This CDR3 spans 21 amino acids. Trimming left V 5 bases short and J 11 bases short, with 42 bases between. Germline lookup yields CDR1 MNHEY and CDR2 SMNVEV (reference sequence). The CDR3 DNA is TGTGCCAGCAGTACAATCAGGACAGATCCGGAAAGGACTGAAGCTTTACACCCCGCTTTCTTT. Translating gives CASSTIRTDPERTEALHPAFF.

The chain is built from TRBV6-5 and TRBJ1-2; weak D call: TRBD1 (5 bases). The CDR3 is 11 amino acids. Germline V gives CDR1 MNHEY, CDR2 SVGAGI. The V gene lost 11 bases and the J gene lost 4 bases, with 11 bases spanning the gap. The CDR3 DNA is TGTGCCCATACAGGAATCTATGGCTACACCTTC. This encodes CAHTGIYGYTF.

The rearrangement uses TRBV10-2 and TRBJ1-1, with 7 bases aligning to TRBD1. Germline CDR1 is WSHSY and CDR2 is SAAADI. The CDR3 is 15 amino acids. V gave up 2 bases and J gave up 5 bases; unmatched junction bases: 8. CDR3 residues: CASSEKEGARTEAFF. Written as DNA, the CDR3 is TGCGCCAGCAGTGAGAAGGAGGGGGCGAGGACTGAAGCTTTCTTT.

The chain recombines TRBV4-3 with TRBJ2-3, with D unclear. The germline V gene has CDR1 LGHNA and CDR2 YSLEER. The CDR3 consists of 18 residues. V lost 3 bases and J lost 0, with 19 bases in between. The CDR3 bases are TGCGCCAGCAGCCACGGCTCCCCCCGGAGAACTAGCACAGATACGCAGTATTTT. Protein product: CASSHGSPRRTSTDTQYF.

The chain combines TRBV27 with TRBJ1-6; D remains ambiguous. CDR1 is MNHEY, CDR2 SMNVEV, per germline (reference sequence). V was trimmed by 0 bases and J by 10 bases, leaving 7 bases between them. The CDR3 contains 13 residues. CDR3 sequence: CASSLSARSPLHF. CDR3 DNA sequence: TGTGCCAGCAGTTTATCGGCCAGGTCACCCCTCCACTTT.

The gene calls are TRBV2 and TRBJ1-2, with a weak D call TRBD1 (5 bases). V was pared by 1 base and J by 0 bases, with 15 bases between. This CDR3 spans 17 amino acids. Per germline, CDR1 SNHLY and CDR2 FYNNEI. This CDR3 is CASSEVPIGGANYGYTF. In DNA, the CDR3 is TGTGCCAGCAGTGAAGTCCCGATCGGGGGAGCTAACTATGGCTACACCTTC.

This chain joins TRBV3-1 (or the pseudogene TRBV3-2) and TRBJ1-6; 8 bases match TRBD1. Germline-derived CDR1 and CDR2 are LGHDT and YNNKEL (reference sequence). V lost 2 bases to trimming and J lost 7 bases; unmatched junction nucleotides: 7. This CDR3 is 16 amino acids long. CDR3 DNA: TGTGCCAGCAGCCAATCCGGACAGGGAGGCAATTCACCCCTCCACTTT. Translated: CASSQSGQGGNSPLHF.

This sequence joins TRBV10-2 and TRBJ1-1, with a tentative D call TRBD1 (5 bases). Germline lookup yields CDR1 WSHSY and CDR2 SAAADI. V lost 10 bases and J 0 bases, leaving 12 bases between the germline ends. This CDR3 spans 13 amino acids. In nucleotides, the CDR3 is TGCGCCATCGGGGGTGAGATGAACACTGAAGCTTTCTTT. Its protein is CAIGGEMNTEAFF.

This clone came up a few times. The rearrangement links TRBV29-1 to TRBJ1-2; 10 bases match TRBD1. Trimming cost V 6 bases and J 4 bases; bases outside gene matches: 5. Per germline, CDR1 SQVTM and CDR2 ANQGSEA. There are 13 residues in the CDR3. CDR3 residues: CSVRQGASYGYTF. CDR3 DNA sequence: TGCAGCGTCCGACAGGGGGCAAGCTATGGCTACACCTTC.

The J gene is TRBJ1-6, the V gene TRBV7-8, with D possibly being TRBD1 (5 bases). V was clipped by 3 bases and J by 12 bases, with 15 bases between them. There are 14 residues in the CDR3. Germline CDR1 SGHVS, CDR2 FQNEAQ. This chain's CDR3 is CASSLDGAGGPLHF. The CDR3 DNA follows: TGTGCCAGCAGCTTGGACGGGGCGGGAGGACCCCTCCACTTT.

The chain couples TRBV11-2 to TRBJ2-7; TRBD2 matches at 8 bases. The germline CDR1 and CDR2 sequences are SGHAT and FQNNGV. V was pared by 0 bases and J by 4 bases, with 2 bases of the junction left unmatched. The CDR3 runs 14 residues. The DNA for the CDR3 is TGTGCCAGCAGCTTAGATAGCGGGGTTTACGAGCAGTACTTC. It yields the protein CASSLDSGVYEQYF.

V is TRBV6-6 and J is TRBJ1-3; D is possibly TRBD1 (5 bases). Germline V gene sequence: CDR1 MNHNY, CDR2 SVGAGI (reference sequence). The CDR3 loop spans 16 amino acids. The V end was cut by 2 bases, the J end by 4 bases, with 15 bases between. The DNA of the CDR3 is TGTGCCAGCAGTTACCCTTCGGGGGTCGGGGGAAACACCATATATTTT. As protein: CASSYPSGVGGNTIYF.

The chain combines TRBV5-6 with TRBJ1-4; D call uncertain. Germline V CDR1 and CDR2: SGHDT, YYEEEE. The CDR3 spans 15 residues. V was shortened by 0 bases and J by 0 bases, with 6 bases between the two germline ends. CDR3 sequence (DNA): TGTGCCAGCAGCTTGGCGTCAGCAACTAATGAAAAACTGTTTTTT. Amino acid sequence: CASSLASATNEKLFF.

Remarks on this clone: Different DNA sequences within this sample yield the same CDR3. V usage is TRBV30 and J usage is TRBJ1-2; D gene unclear. The germline V and J ends were trimmed by 0 bases and 4 bases, with 9 bases remaining between them. CDR3 size: 13 residues. Germline-derived CDR1 and CDR2 are GTSNPN and SVGIG (reference sequence). The CDR3 DNA is TGTGCCTGGAGTGTTTTGGGCAGCTATGGCTACACCTTC. Encoded protein: CAWSVLGSYGYTF.

J is TRBJ2-1 and V is TRBV12-3 or TRBV12-4, with a possible D match to TRBD1 (7 bases). The ends were cut back, 3 bases at V and 8 bases at J, with 11 bases in the middle. The CDR3 contains 13 residues. Here the CDR3 DNA reads TGTGCCAGCAGTTTCAGGGGGGACCATGAGCAGTTCTTC. It yields the protein CASSFRGDHEQFF.

V usage is TRBV29-1 and J usage is TRBJ1-2; maybe TRBD1 (5 bases). The CDR3 extends over 16 amino acids. Germline loops: CDR1 SQVTM, CDR2 ANQGSEA. V was pared by 4 bases and J by 3 bases, with 21 bases between. CDR3: CSVGPPGISFDYGYTF. In nucleotides, the CDR3 is TGCAGCGTTGGGCCACCAGGGATCTCGTTCGACTATGGCTACACCTTC.

The chain recombines TRBV6-8 with TRBJ2-7; a weak D match, TRBD2 (7 bases). Germline CDR1 MNHGY, CDR2 SAAAGT. The CDR3 runs 14 residues. V was pared by 7 bases and J by 2 bases, with 15 bases between. The CDR3 region is CASTKGGGTYEQYF. Written as DNA, the CDR3 is TGTGCCAGCACCAAAGGGGGGGGTACCTACGAGCAGTACTTC.

The J gene is TRBJ1-1, the V gene TRBV29-1; no firm D call. Germline V gives CDR1 SQVTM, CDR2 ANQGSEA. V lost 6 bases and J 1 base, leaving 9 bases between the germline ends. This CDR3 comprises 12 residues. This CDR3 reads CSVMAENTEAFF. CDR3 coding DNA: TGCAGCGTGATGGCAGAGAACACTGAAGCTTTCTTT.

V and J are TRBV2 and TRBJ1-1; D unclear. This CDR3 contains 14 residues. Germline-derived CDR1 and CDR2 are SNHLY and FYNNEI. V shed 10 bases and J shed 2 bases, with 17 bases lying between them. The CDR3 DNA reads TGTGCCATCCTTATGACAACAAGTAACACTGAAGCTTTCTTT. It codes for CAILMTTSNTEAFF.

This rearrangement joins TRBV3-1 (or the pseudogene TRBV3-2) to TRBJ1-1, with 9 bases that match TRBD1. The CDR3 runs to 17 residues. Germline-derived CDR1 and CDR2 are LGHDT and YNNKEL (reference sequence). V dropped 4 bases and J dropped 5; count of bases not matched to a gene: 14. DNA for the CDR3: TGTGCCAGCAGCCCACTCCCGGGACAGGGCCCGAGAACTGAAGCTTTCTTT. Protein: CASSPLPGQGPRTEAFF.

CDR3 sequence: CASSGRTGMNTEAFF. The CDR3 DNA reads as TGTGCCAGCAGCGGACGGACAGGGATGAACACTGAAGCTTTCTTT. The chain joins TRBV3-1 (or the pseudogene TRBV3-2) to TRBJ1-1, with TRBD1 matching over 8 bases. The length of the CDR3 is 15 residues. After removal of 5 bases from V and 0 bases from J, the junction contained 5 bases not matched to a gene. Germline-derived CDR1 and CDR2 are LGHDT and YNNKEL (reference sequence).

The chain couples TRBV5-8 to TRBJ2-2, with a tentative D call TRBD1 (5 bases). The germline gives CDR1 SGHTS, CDR2 YDEGEE. V dropped 5 bases and J dropped 4 bases, with 9 bases sitting between them. The CDR3 sequence is 13 residues long. The CDR3 sequence: CASRRQITGELFF. The DNA for the CDR3 is TGTGCCAGCAGACGACAGATCACCGGGGAGCTGTTTTTT. Complete variable domain (other parts from reference TRBV5-8 and TRBJ2-2): EAGVTQSPTHLIKTRGQQATLRCSPISGHTSVYWYQQALGLGLQFLLWYDEGEERNRGNFPPRFSGRQFPNYSSELNVNALELEDSALYLCASRRQITGELFFGEGSRLTVL.